Each of the 2 T cell receptor beta chains below was sequenced from the same sample in a study of T-cell reconstitution after alpha-beta-depleted transplantation in children. Researchers prepared the TCRbeta library using unique molecular identifiers, the study reports. TCRdb fed the PCR reads into MiXCR, producing one record per CDR3 protein. The table has about 580,000 distinct CDR3 sequences, 20% to 25% seen once. Material: PBMCs, mostly from graft donor cells, obtained 360 days after TCRalphabeta/CD19-depleted stem cell transplant. The receptors originated from a boy in the first two years of life who had a stem cell transplant for acute myeloid leukemia, so the T cells may come from the graft donor.

The rearrangement links TRBV20-1 to TRBJ2-7, with TRBD1 identical over 9 bases. The CDR3 runs to 17 residues. V shed 0 bases and J 4 bases; nucleotides not matched to a gene: 13. Germline CDR1 reads DFQATT; CDR2 reads SNEGSKA (reference sequence). CDR3 coding DNA: TGCAGTGCTAGAGATAATTTCTGGGGACAGGGTCGTTACGAGCAGTACTTC. Translation: CSARDNFWGQGRYEQYF.

V usage is TRBV15 and J usage is TRBJ2-1; 7 bases fit TRBD2. V dropped 2 bases and J dropped 0; count of bases not matched to a gene: 4. The CDR3 runs to 16 residues. CDR1 and CDR2 (germline): LNHNV, YYDKDF (reference sequence). CDR3 region: CATSRLSGGSYNEQFF. The CDR3 bases are TGTGCCACCAGCAGACTTTCGGGGGGCTCCTACAATGAGCAGTTCTTC.